A selection of T cell receptor beta chains follows, all from one sample in a study of blood T cells in healthy people across ages. Via MiXCR, TCRdb re-called the 5' RACE reads, giving one row per CDR3 protein. The profile shows approximately 800,000 distinct CDR3 sequences, 53% of them singletons. Sequencing was performed on blood. These receptors were collected from a man older than 75 in good health. Each CDR3 is given with its conserved first and last residue. Fields, in order: CDR3 DNA, CDR3 protein, V gene, clone size, J gene, D gene. The D gene is left open where the match is weak. Clone size is given for some rows only: seen once, a few or many times, or a class if the clone is expanded.

TGTGCCAGCAGTTCGCCCACTGCTACTAGCGGGGTCTACGAGCAGTACTTC | CASSSPTATSGVYEQYF | TRBV12-3/TRBV12-4 | NA | TRBJ2-7 | TRBD2
TGCAGCGCGGGACAAAGCTCCTACAATGAGCAGTTCTTC | CSAGQSSYNEQFF | TRBV20-1 | NA | TRBJ2-1 | NA
TGTGCCAGCAGCTTTCCCCCAGGACAGGGAGGGCACAATGAGCAGTTCTTC | CASSFPPGQGGHNEQFF | TRBV7-8 | NA | TRBJ2-1 | NA
TGTGCCAGCAGCTCCCGACAGGGGGCAAATTCACCCCTCCACTTT | CASSSRQGANSPLHF | TRBV7-9 | NA | TRBJ1-6 | TRBD1
TGTGCCAGCAGCTCGGCTCCGGGGCCCTATGAGCAGTTCTTC | CASSSAPGPYEQFF | TRBV5-5 | once | TRBJ2-1 | NA
TGTGCCCGTTGGCGGTGGCTTAACCACGAGCAGTACTTC | CARWRWLNHEQYF | TRBV6-2/TRBV6-3 | NA | TRBJ2-7 | NA
TGTGCCAGCAGTCGGCTGGGACAGTTGGACTATGGCTACACCTTC | CASSRLGQLDYGYTF | TRBV6-2/TRBV6-3 | NA | TRBJ1-2 | TRBD1
TGTGCCAGCAGCCAAGATATTGCCACTTACTCCTACAATGAGCAGTTCTTC | CASSQDIATYSYNEQFF | TRBV3-1 | few | TRBJ2-1 | NA
TGTGCCAGCAGCGTGGGGGAAGGGACCCTAGGTTTCGATACGCAGTATTTT | CASSVGEGTLGFDTQYF | TRBV9 | NA | TRBJ2-3 | NA
TGTGCCAGCAGCCGCCCTCTCCAACTAGCGGGCAATTACTACGAGCAGTACTTC | CASSRPLQLAGNYYEQYF | TRBV7-2 | NA | TRBJ2-7 | TRBD2
TGTGCCAGCAGGTCCCAGTTTGGATACGCGTATTTT | CASRSQFGYAYF | TRBV12-3/TRBV12-4 | once | TRBJ2-3 | NA
TGTGCCAGCAGCCAAGATATTGGGACCCAGTACTTC | CASSQDIGTQYF | TRBV3-1 | NA | TRBJ2-5 | NA
TGTGCCAGCATTGGGAGCGCCGGGGCCAACGTCCTGACTTTC | CASIGSAGANVLTF | TRBV3-1 | few | TRBJ2-6 | NA
TGTGCCAGCAGTGTACTAAGACTAGCGGGAGGTCCTAATGAGCAGTTCTTC | CASSVLRLAGGPNEQFF | TRBV12-3/TRBV12-4 | NA | TRBJ2-1 | TRBD2
TGCGCCAGCAGCTTGGCCCCGGCAGGTTCAACCTACGAGCAGTACTTC | CASSLAPAGSTYEQYF | TRBV5-1 | NA | TRBJ2-7 | NA
TGTGCCATCAGCAGGACAGGGGCCGAGGAGACCCAGTACTTC | CAISRTGAEETQYF | TRBV10-3 | once | TRBJ2-5 | TRBD1
TGCGCCAGCAGCCCCGGGCCGGATTATAATTCACCCCTCCACTTT | CASSPGPDYNSPLHF | TRBV5-1 | once | TRBJ1-6 | NA
TGTGCCAGCAGTGAAGCCTATAGCAATCAGCCCCAGCATTTT | CASSEAYSNQPQHF | TRBV2 | few | TRBJ1-5 | NA
TGTGCCAGCAGCCGCGGACAGGGCAACAATGTGCAGTTCTTC | CASSRGQGNNVQFF | TRBV3-1 | NA | TRBJ2-1 | TRBD1
TGTGCCAGCAGCCGCCCGGGACTAGCGGGAGAGACCCAGTACTTC | CASSRPGLAGETQYF | TRBV6-5 | NA | TRBJ2-5 | TRBD2
TGTGCCAGCAGCCAAGATTGGACAGGCGGATTTAGTAGTGAAGCTTTCTTT | CASSQDWTGGFSSEAFF | TRBV3-1 | NA | TRBJ1-1 | TRBD1
TGTGCCAGCAGGGGGACAGCAACAGATACGCAGTATTTT | CASRGTATDTQYF | TRBV14 | few | TRBJ2-3 | TRBD1
TGTGCCAGCAGTAACAGGAGGGGGGGGTCGTATGGCTACACCTTC | CASSNRRGGSYGYTF | TRBV6-5 | NA | TRBJ1-2 | NA
TGCGCCAGCAGCCAGCCCCGACAGGGGAAGACTTCACCCCTCCACTTT | CASSQPRQGKTSPLHF | TRBV4-1 | NA | TRBJ1-6 | TRBD1
TGTGCCAGCAGCTCGCCGGAGGGGGTAGATACGCAGTATTTT | CASSSPEGVDTQYF | TRBV13 | NA | TRBJ2-3 | NA
TGTGCCAGCACCCGGGAGGCTAGCGGGAAGGAGACCCAGTACTTC | CASTREASGKETQYF | TRBV27 | few | TRBJ2-5 | TRBD2
TGTGCCAGCAGTCCCGATACCGGGAGTACCAAAAACATTCAGTACTTC | CASSPDTGSTKNIQYF | TRBV12-3/TRBV12-4 | NA | TRBJ2-4 | NA
TGCAGTGCTAGAGTTAACAGTGGGTACGAGCAGTACTTC | CSARVNSGYEQYF | TRBV20-1 | many | TRBJ2-7 | NA
TGTGCCACCAGTGGCGCGGTGTCGGGCTACACCTTC | CATSGAVSGYTF | TRBV15 | NA | TRBJ1-2 | NA
TGCAGCGCCCTCAGGACAGATGGTAATCGGGCTGAAAAACTGTTTTTT | CSALRTDGNRAEKLFF | TRBV29-1 | NA | TRBJ1-4 | NA
TGTGCCAGCAGTCAACGGACTAGCGGGAGGCCCATGTACAATGAGCAGTTCTTC | CASSQRTSGRPMYNEQFF | TRBV6-1 | NA | TRBJ2-1 | TRBD2
TGCAGTGCTAGGGAAAAAAAGACAGCAACACTATTGTTTGGCTACACCTTC | CSAREKKTATLLFGYTF | TRBV20-1 | NA | TRBJ1-2 | NA
TGTGCCAGCAGCTTAGCCCCCCGGGGCAGCTCCTACAATGAGCAGTTCTTC | CASSLAPRGSSYNEQFF | TRBV7-6 | NA | TRBJ2-1 | NA
TGCGCCAGCAGCTTGGTTCCCCCAAGTGAGACCCAGTACTTC | CASSLVPPSETQYF | TRBV5-1 | NA | TRBJ2-5 | NA
TGTGCCACCAGTGATTTAGAGGGAAGAGCTTTCTTT | CATSDLEGRAFF | TRBV24-1 | NA | TRBJ1-1 | NA
TGTGCCAGCAGCCTTACGGGGGGCGCATCGGTTGGCTACACCTTC | CASSLTGGASVGYTF | TRBV6-1 | few | TRBJ1-2 | NA
TGTGCCAGCACCACACTAGCGGGAAGAACCGGGGAGCTGTTTTTT | CASTTLAGRTGELFF | TRBV12-3/TRBV12-4 | NA | TRBJ2-2 | TRBD2
TGTGCCATCAGTGAGCCGGGACAGGGGATCGACGAGCAGTACTTC | CAISEPGQGIDEQYF | TRBV10-3 | few | TRBJ2-7 | TRBD1
TGCGCCAGCAGCTGGACAGGCGGCGAGCAGTTCTTC | CASSWTGGEQFF | TRBV5-1 | NA | TRBJ2-1 | TRBD1